Listed below are T cell receptor beta chains from one sample, sequenced in a study of blood T cells in healthy people across ages. TCRdb processed the 5' RACE reads anew with MiXCR; each CDR3 protein has one entry. Among more than 650,000 distinct CDR3 sequences listed, about 53% were seen once. Input material: blood. The receptors come from a man aged 80 or over in good health. CDR3s include the opening cysteine and the closing phenylalanine or tryptophan. A D gene is named only where the DNA matches it firmly. Expanded clones are given a class, and other clones once, few, many or no size at all.

size,V,J,D,DNA,CDR3
.,TRBV7-9,TRBJ1-1,.,TGTGCCAGCAGCTTATTATGGGGGGCGGCTGAAGCTTTCTTT,CASSLLWGAAEAFF
.,TRBV11-2,TRBJ2-1,TRBD1,TGTGCCAGCAGCCATCCCGGGACAGGGTCCTACAATGAGCAGTTCTTC,CASSHPGTGSYNEQFF
.,TRBV10-2,TRBJ1-4,.,TGCGCCAGCAGACCCCCGGGAGCAGGAAAACTGTTTTTT,CASRPPGAGKLFF
.,TRBV20-1,TRBJ2-3,TRBD2,TGCAGTGCTAGACTAGCGGGACTCTCAGATACGCAGTATTTT,CSARLAGLSDTQYF
.,TRBV6-1,TRBJ1-2,TRBD1,TGTGCCACCTTCGAAGTGGACAGGCCGTCGAGAGGCTACACCTTC,CATFEVDRPSRGYTF
once,TRBV6-2/TRBV6-3,TRBJ2-4,.,TGTGCCAGCAGTTCCCGGGAAAGAGGGAACATTCAGTACTTC,CASSSRERGNIQYF
.,TRBV7-6,TRBJ2-2,TRBD2,TGTGCCAGCAGCTCACCGGGAGGGGCCGGGGAGCTGTTTTTT,CASSSPGGAGELFF
.,TRBV12-3/TRBV12-4,TRBJ2-4,.,TGTGCCAGCAGTTTAAGGGAAAAAAACATTCAGTACTTC,CASSLREKNIQYF
.,TRBV12-3/TRBV12-4,TRBJ1-2,.,TGTGCCAGCAGCAGGGGAACCTGGGGCTACACCTTC,CASSRGTWGYTF
.,TRBV15,TRBJ2-7,TRBD2,TGTGTCACCAGCAGTCTAGCGGGAGGAGTCTACGAGCAGTACTTC,CVTSSLAGGVYEQYF